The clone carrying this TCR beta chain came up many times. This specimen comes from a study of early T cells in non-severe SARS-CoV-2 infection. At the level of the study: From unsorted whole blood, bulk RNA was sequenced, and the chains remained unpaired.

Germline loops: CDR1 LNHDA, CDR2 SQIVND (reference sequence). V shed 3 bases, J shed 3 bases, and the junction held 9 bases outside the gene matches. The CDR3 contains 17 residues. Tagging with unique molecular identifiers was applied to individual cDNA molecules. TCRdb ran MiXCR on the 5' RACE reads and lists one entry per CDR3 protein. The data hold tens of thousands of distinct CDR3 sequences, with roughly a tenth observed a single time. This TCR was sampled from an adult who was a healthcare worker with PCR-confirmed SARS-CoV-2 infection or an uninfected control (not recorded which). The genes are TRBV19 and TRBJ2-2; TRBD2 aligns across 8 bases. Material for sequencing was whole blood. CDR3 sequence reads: CASSILGAGVYTGELFF. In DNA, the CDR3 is TGTGCCAGTAGTATCTTAGGAGCGGGAGTGTACACCGGGGAGCTGTTTTTT.